One and the same sample provided the 27 T cell receptor beta chains below, sequenced in a study of shared clonotypes between healthy human individuals. Only in-frame clones appear in the TCRdb table, and some are missing; sequencing was by immunoSEQ multiplex PCR. This table has around 2.1 million clones, about 93% appearing once. Terminally differentiated effector memory CD45RA+ cells were excluded from the naive CD8 cells, which were CD45RO-negative and positively selected for CCR7. The sequencing sample was made of naive CD8+ T cells from PBMCs. Receptor source: a young man in good health. Some clones in this sample may be carry-over from other donors' samples.

The CDR3 region has the DNA TGTGCCAGCAGCTTGATGCTAGCGGGGCCCCAAGAGACCCAGTACTTC. This sequence encodes CASSLMLAGPQETQYF. This chain connects TRBV5-6 to TRBJ2-5; TRBD2 agrees at 9 bases. The germline CDR1 and CDR2 sequences are SGHDT and YYEEEE. With V trimmed by 1 base and J by 1 base, 5 bases remained unmatched. CDR3 size: 16 residues.

The V gene is TRBV6-5, the J gene TRBJ2-1, with TRBD1 matching over 7 bases. CDR1 and CDR2 (germline): MNHEY, SVGAGI. The length of the CDR3 is 14 residues. V shed 8 bases and J 4 bases; nucleotides not matched to a gene: 8. In DNA form, the CDR3 reads TGTGCCAGCCGCCTGCGGACAGGTTACAATGAGCAGTTCTTC. It yields the protein CASRLRTGYNEQFF.

The chain has TRBV30 and TRBJ2-5; D perhaps matches TRBD2 (5 bases). The CDR3 loop spans 14 amino acids. The V gene's germline CDR1 is GTSNPN and CDR2 SVGIG (reference sequence). The V end lost 5 bases, the J end lost 5 bases, and 18 bases lay between the germline ends. The CDR3 loop reads CAWDRLGSAETQYF. CDR3 in DNA: TGTGCCTGGGACCGGTTGGGGAGTGCTGAGACCCAGTACTTC.

The J gene is TRBJ2-7, the V gene TRBV4-2; no reliable D call. The V gene's germline CDR1 is LGHNA and CDR2 YNFKEQ. V was trimmed by 2 bases and J by 6 bases, leaving 14 bases between them. This CDR3 spans 14 amino acids. DNA of the CDR3: TGTGCCAGCAGCCAACCCACCCAGGCCCCCGAGCAGTACTTC. Its translation is CASSQPTQAPEQYF.

This rearrangement joins TRBV29-1 to TRBJ2-7; TRBD2 matches at 7 bases. Germline V gene sequence: CDR1 SQVTM, CDR2 ANQGSEA. CDR3 size: 15 residues. The J segment lost 1 base and the V segment lost 4 bases, leaving 10 bases of the junction unmatched. The CDR3 is CSVGGGDRASYEQYF. The CDR3 nucleotides are TGCAGCGTTGGGGGAGGGGACCGAGCTTCCTACGAGCAGTACTTC.

Only one count was recorded for this clone. The chain carries TRBV14 and TRBJ2-7, with D possibly TRBD2 on 6 matching bases. The germline gives CDR1 SGHDN, CDR2 FVKESK. Trimming took off 4 bases at V and 4 bases at J, with 23 bases between the two ends. This CDR3 region has 17 residues. This CDR3 is CASSPFDYNSGRYEQYF. For the CDR3, the DNA is TGTGCCAGCAGCCCGTTTGATTATAATTCAGGGAGGTACGAGCAGTACTTC.

V and J are TRBV28 and TRBJ2-1, with TRBD2 as a possible D gene (5 bases). Trimming stripped 10 bases from V and 10 bases from J, with 17 bases between. CDR1 and CDR2 from the germline V gene are MDHEN and SYDVKM. The CDR3 sequence is 12 residues long. The CDR3 reads CATQPGEREQFF. The CDR3 DNA sequence: TGTGCCACACAACCCGGGGAAAGGGAGCAGTTCTTC. The entire variable domain, with the rest obtained from reference TRBV28 and TRBJ2-1, is as follows: DVKVTQSSRYLVKRTGEKVFLECVQDMDHENMFWYRQDPGLGLRLIYFSYDVKMKEKGDIPEGYSVSREKKERFSLILESASTNQTSMYLCATQPGEREQFFGPGTRLTVL.

The V gene is TRBV7-6, the J gene TRBJ1-2; no clear D. Germline loops: CDR1 SGHVS, CDR2 FNYEAQ. V was cut by 3 bases and J by 2 bases, with 16 bases left in between. The CDR3 runs 16 residues. The CDR3 DNA is TGTGCCAGCAGCTTGGGAGTCCCACCGACCAACTATGGCTACACCTTC. This encodes CASSLGVPPTNYGYTF. Supplemented by reference TRBV7-6 and TRBJ1-2, the full variable domain reads GAGVSQSPRYKVTKRGQDVALRCDPISGHVSLYWYRQALGQGPEFLTYFNYEAQQDKSGLPNDRFSAERPEGSISTLTIQRTEQRDSAMYRCASSLGVPPTNYGYTFGSGTRLTVV.

The V and J genes are TRBV27 and TRBJ2-7; 8 bases fit TRBD1. The CDR3 is 14 residues long. Germline-derived CDR1 and CDR2 are MNHEY and SMNVEV (reference sequence). With 7 bases clipped from V and 7 bases from J, the junction kept 12 bases outside the gene matches. CDR3 bases: TGTGCCAGCACAACGCGGCAGGGGGCTTGGGAGCAGTACTTC. Translating it yields CASTTRQGAWEQYF.

V is TRBV28 and J is TRBJ2-2, with TRBD2 matching over 8 bases. The CDR3 covers 17 residues. Germline assignment: CDR1 MDHEN and CDR2 SYDVKM. V lost 8 bases, J lost 4 bases, and 15 bases stayed unmatched. The CDR3 coding sequence is TGTGCCAGCCTGGATACTCTCAGCGGGAGTCGCACCGGGGAGCTGTTTTTT. The encoded protein is CASLDTLSGSRTGELFF.

This clone is a singleton in its sample. This chain connects TRBV7-7 to TRBJ2-1, with TRBD2 matching over 11 bases. Trimming took 5 bases from V and 8 from J; bases not matched to a gene: 11. The CDR3 spans 16 residues. Germline V lookup: CDR1 SSHAT, CDR2 FNYEAQ (reference sequence). The CDR3 loop reads CASSAKLAGASDEQFF. Written as DNA, the CDR3 is TGTGCCAGCAGCGCAAAACTAGCGGGAGCGTCCGATGAGCAGTTCTTC.

A word on this clone: Other DNA sequences of this sample code for an identical CDR3. The J gene is TRBJ2-1, the V gene TRBV4-3; 8 positions agree with TRBD2. The CDR3 is made up of 16 amino acids. Germline V CDR1 and CDR2: LGHNA, YSLEER. V lost 4 bases and J lost 0; bases outside the gene matches: 5. CDR3 protein: CASSRLSGSSYNEQFF. In DNA, the CDR3 is TGCGCCAGCAGCCGGTTGAGCGGGAGCTCCTACAATGAGCAGTTCTTC.

This sequence joins TRBV6-1 and TRBJ2-7; possible D gene TRBD2, 7 bases. Germline assignment: CDR1 MNHNS and CDR2 SASEGT. Between the trimmed V and J ends, which lost 8 bases and 7 bases, there was a span of 15 bases. CDR3 length equals 12 residues. The CDR3 DNA is TGTGCCAGCCGGGGGGCCTCTCTTGAGCAGTACTTC. This encodes CASRGASLEQYF.

This clone appeared once. The chain uses TRBV2 and TRBJ2-1; no firm D call. Trimming left V 4 bases short and J 7 bases short, with 17 bases between. The V gene's germline CDR1 is SNHLY and CDR2 FYNNEI. The CDR3 sequence is 15 residues long. Written as DNA, the CDR3 is TGTGCCAGCAGTGTACAGTTCAGGCGGATGAATGAGCAGTTCTTC. Amino acid sequence: CASSVQFRRMNEQFF. The variable domain in full, completed from reference TRBV2 and TRBJ2-1, reads EPEVTQTPSHQVTQMGQEVILRCVPISNHLYFYWYRQILGQKVEFLVSFYNNEISEKSEIFDDQFSVERPDGSNFTLKIRSTKLEDSAMYFCASSVQFRRMNEQFFGPGTRLTVL.

The V call is TRBV7-9, the J call TRBJ1-3, with D perhaps matching TRBD1 (5 bases). The CDR3 spans 17 residues. The germline CDR1 and CDR2 sequences are SEHNR and FQNEAQ (reference sequence). V was shortened by 3 bases and J by 0 bases, with 15 bases between the two germline ends. CDR3 DNA: TGTGCCAGCAGCTTGACCGACAGCGTAACCTCTGGAAACACCATATATTTT. This encodes CASSLTDSVTSGNTIYF.

V gene TRBV7-2 combines with J gene TRBJ2-7, with 8 bases identical to TRBD2. From germline, CDR1 is SGHTA and CDR2 FQGNSA. V gave up 5 bases and J gave up 5 bases; unmatched junction bases: 5. The CDR3 contains 13 residues. CDR3 DNA: TGTGCCAGCAGCCTGGGACTAGTCAACGAGCAGTACTTC. Protein sequence: CASSLGLVNEQYF.

The rearrangement links TRBV28 to TRBJ2-1, with TRBD1 identical over 8 bases. The J segment lost 0 bases and the V segment lost 7 bases, leaving 20 bases of the junction unmatched. The CDR3 has 20 residues. The V gene's germline CDR1 is MDHEN and CDR2 SYDVKM. The CDR3 coding sequence is TGTGCCAGCACCCTAGGGGGACAGGCAATTCACCTTAGCTCCTACAATGAGCAGTTCTTC. Its protein is CASTLGGQAIHLSSYNEQFF.

The chain links TRBV9 to TRBJ2-2, with D possibly matching TRBD1 (6 bases). CDR3 length: 15 amino acids. The V and J ends lost 3 bases and 4 bases respectively, with 13 bases between them. Germline V gene data show CDR1 as SGDLS and CDR2 as YYNGEE. The DNA of the CDR3 is TGTGCCAGCAGCGCGGCTTGGGGGCCCACCGGGGAGCTGTTTTTT. It translates to CASSAAWGPTGELFF.

The genes are TRBV2 and TRBJ1-4, with 9 positions matching TRBD1. V shed 2 bases and J 8 bases; nucleotides not matched to a gene: 6. The CDR3 extends over 15 amino acids. CDR1 SNHLY and CDR2 FYNNEI come from the germline V gene. CDR3 sequence (DNA): TGTGCCAGCAGTGAAAGGGGACAGGGTCAAGAAAAACTGTTTTTT. This sequence encodes CASSERGQGQEKLFF.

The gene calls are TRBV7-9 and TRBJ2-7, with no clear D. Germline CDR1 is SEHNR and CDR2 is FQNEAQ (reference sequence). CDR3 length: 18 residues. Deletions cut 5 bases from V and 1 base from J, with 24 bases between. CDR3 nucleotides: TGTGCCAGCAGCGCGAAGGACCCTCATCGGGCTAAATCCTACGAGCAGTACTTC. Amino acid sequence: CASSAKDPHRAKSYEQYF.

The chain couples TRBV6-1 to TRBJ2-1, with 7 bases that match TRBD2. Germline V lookup: CDR1 MNHNS, CDR2 SASEGT. With 7 bases clipped from V and 0 bases from J, the junction kept 6 bases outside the gene matches. The CDR3 has 15 residues. CDR3 protein: CASNYGGSSYNEQFF. The DNA of the CDR3 is TGTGCCAGCAACTACGGGGGGAGCTCCTACAATGAGCAGTTCTTC.

About this clone itself: The sample carries other DNA sequences with the same CDR3. The chain employs TRBV6-6 and TRBJ1-2; the D is unclear. The CDR3 spans 14 residues. V was shortened by 0 bases and J by 1 base, with 6 bases between the two germline ends. Germline values: CDR1 MNHNY, CDR2 SVGAGI (reference sequence). The CDR3: CASSYSPGNYGYTF. The DNA for the CDR3 is TGTGCCAGCAGTTACTCGCCGGGTAACTATGGCTACACCTTC.

V and J are TRBV7-2 and TRBJ2-3, with 7 bases identical to TRBD2. The V and J ends lost 1 base and 4 bases, in that order; junction bases with no gene match: 5. Germline V gene sequence: CDR1 SGHTA, CDR2 FQGNSA. This CDR3 has 15 amino acids. CDR3 coding DNA: TGTGCCAGCAGCTTAGGGACTAGTATCGCAGATACGCAGTATTTT. Protein: CASSLGTSIADTQYF.

The chain carries TRBV7-8 and TRBJ1-4; D may be TRBD1 (5 bases). The CDR3 runs to 15 residues. Germline V gene sequence: CDR1 SGHVS, CDR2 FQNEAQ. The V gene lost 5 bases and the J gene lost 8 bases, with 18 bases spanning the gap. The DNA of the CDR3 is TGTGCCAGCAGCGCTCCAGGGATTCTCGGCGAAAAACTGTTTTTT. Amino acids: CASSAPGILGEKLFF. Drawing the rest from reference TRBV7-8 and TRBJ1-4, the complete variable domain is GAGVSQSPRYKVAKRGQDVALRCDPISGHVSLFWYQQALGQGPEFLTYFQNEAQLDKSGLPSDRFFAERPEGSVSTLKIQRTQQEDSAVYLCASSAPGILGEKLFFGSGTQLSVL.

V usage is TRBV7-2 and J usage is TRBJ2-2; D is unclear. The ends were cut back, 6 bases at V and 0 bases at J, with 5 bases in the middle. Per germline, CDR1 SGHTA and CDR2 FQGNSA. CDR3 size: 13 residues. The CDR3 DNA sequence: TGTGCCAGCAGAACGACGAACACCGGGGAGCTGTTTTTT. As protein: CASRTTNTGELFF.

This clone was recorded only once. Different DNA sequences within this sample yield the same CDR3. The rearrangement links TRBV7-9 to TRBJ2-5; D uncertain. V was cut by 1 base and J by 7 bases, with 7 bases left in between. The CDR3 is made up of 12 amino acids. Germline V gene lookup returns CDR1 SEHNR and CDR2 FQNEAQ (reference sequence). CDR3 in amino acids: CASSLDLWTQYF. The CDR3 bases are TGTGCCAGCAGCTTAGACCTATGGACCCAGTACTTC.

The chain's CDR3 is CASRTGAGTSGSNEQFF. Here the CDR3 DNA reads TGTGCCAGCCGGACAGGGGCCGGGACTAGCGGGAGCAATGAGCAGTTCTTC. This chain joins TRBV28 and TRBJ2-1; 14 bases are a match to TRBD2. Germline assignment: CDR1 MDHEN and CDR2 SYDVKM. With 8 bases clipped from V and 6 bases from J, the junction kept 12 bases outside the gene matches. The length of the CDR3 is 17 residues.